This T cell receptor beta chain was recovered during a study of T cell clones after liver transplantation. Data came from immunoSEQ multiplex PCR; TCRdb stores just in-frame clones and leaves some out. The sample lists approximately 100,000 clones; about 81% were seen once. Per germline, CDR1 SGHRS and CDR2 YFSETQ. The length of the CDR3 is 15 residues. V was clipped by 4 bases and J by 1 base, with 13 bases between them. The sequence derives from a human patient who received a liver transplant. Some T cells may have come from the graft donor. The specimen comprised CD4+ T cells from blood, sampled approximately 45 months after liver transplant. This sequence joins TRBV5-1 and TRBJ2-3; perhaps TRBD1 as D (6 bases). The CDR3 spells CASSPGNRGTDTQYF. The CDR3 DNA reads as TGCGCCAGCAGCCCCGGGAACAGGGGCACAGATACGCAGTATTTT.